This entry lists 7 T cell receptor beta chains sequenced from one sample in a study of blood T cell repertoires in COVID-19. Method: immunoSEQ multiplex PCR; TCRdb's copy keeps in-frame clones and lacks some. Found here are fewer than 75,000 clones, roughly four fifths of them singletons; the top ten hold about 38%. Sample: peripheral blood. These receptors originate from a human donor in a cohort sampled during active COVID-19.

This clone showed up just once. At one of its ends the junction is not consistent with the germline gene, which may arise from a read error. V and J are TRBV7-7 and TRBJ2-5; TRBD2 agrees at 8 bases. Germline CDR1 SSHAT, CDR2 FNYEAQ (reference sequence). The CDR3 has 16 residues. CDR3 amino acids: CASSPAAGGGRETQYF. CDR3 coding DNA: TGTGCTAGCAGCCCCGCGGCAGGCGGGGGGAGAGAGACCCAGTACTTC.

This clone occurred once. The chain recombines TRBV7-2 with TRBJ2-7; 9 bases are a match to TRBD2. The CDR3 totals 16 residues. Germline values: CDR1 SGHTA, CDR2 FQGNSA. V gave up 2 bases and J gave up 0 bases; unmatched junction bases: 5. The CDR3 protein is CASSLRAGGLSYEQYF. The CDR3 coding sequence is TGTGCCAGCAGCTTACGGGCGGGGGGGCTCTCCTACGAGCAGTACTTC. The full variable domain, its missing parts supplied by reference TRBV7-2 and TRBJ2-7, is GAGVSQSPSNKVTEKGKDVELRCDPISGHTALYWYRQSLGQGLEFLIYFQGNSAPDKSGLPSDRFSAERTGGSVSTLTIQRTQQEDSAVYLCASSLRAGGLSYEQYFGPGTRLTVT.

The sample holds a few counts of this clone. The J gene is TRBJ2-7, the V gene TRBV7-9; 9 bases align to TRBD1. The CDR3 spans 17 residues. CDR1 is SEHNR and CDR2 is FQNEAQ in the germline V gene (reference sequence). V gave up 4 bases and J gave up 0 bases; unmatched junction bases: 10. In nucleotides, the CDR3 is TGTGCCAGCAGCTCCGAATTACAGGGGGCGAGCTCCTACGAGCAGTACTTC. Translated: CASSSELQGASSYEQYF.

The CDR3 protein is CASSQDRAGRVPEQYF. CDR3 sequence (DNA): TGCGCCAGCAGCCAAGATCGGGCTGGGCGGGTCCCCGAGCAGTACTTC. This chain connects TRBV4-1 to TRBJ2-7, with a weak D call TRBD2 (5 bases). V lost 0 bases to trimming and J lost 6 bases, with 18 bases between them. The length of the CDR3 is 16 residues. Germline assignment: CDR1 MGHRA and CDR2 YSYEKL.

The J gene is TRBJ2-7, the V gene TRBV6-5, with a tentative D call TRBD1 (5 bases). V shed 5 bases and J shed 5 bases, with 16 bases lying between them. The CDR3 sequence is 14 residues long. Germline values: CDR1 MNHEY, CDR2 SVGAGI. The CDR3 DNA reads TGTGCCAGCAGTCGGACAAGGGCCCGGGACGAGCAGTACTTC. It codes for CASSRTRARDEQYF.

The genes are TRBV5-6 and TRBJ1-5; TRBD1 matches at 7 bases. The CDR3 extends over 12 amino acids. The J segment lost 15 bases and the V segment lost 3 bases, leaving 9 bases of the junction unmatched. Germline CDR1 SGHDT, CDR2 YYEEEE. CDR3 region: CASSSAGGLRHF. In nucleotides, the CDR3 is TGTGCCAGCAGCTCGGCAGGGGGATTGAGGCATTTT. Drawing the rest from reference TRBV5-6 and TRBJ1-5, the complete variable domain is DAGVTQSPTHLIKTRGQQVTLRCSPKSGHDTVSWYQQALGQGPQFIFQYYEEEERQRGNFPDRFSGHQFPNYSSELNVNALLLGDSALYLCASSSAGGLRHFGDGTRLSIL.

This chain links TRBV7-8 with TRBJ2-5, with 9 bases identical to TRBD2. Trimming at V came to 5 bases and at J to 0 bases, leaving 7 bases not matched to a gene. This CDR3 region has 16 residues. Germline V gives CDR1 SGHVS, CDR2 FQNEAQ. Written as DNA, the CDR3 is TGTGCCAGCAGCAACCGAGCGGGGGGCTACCAAGAGACCCAGTACTTC. It yields the protein CASSNRAGGYQETQYF.